This T cell receptor beta chain appears in the sequencing data of a study of identical twins. Points from the study as a whole: The more abundant beta clonotypes in cord blood had fewer insertions, and memory repertoires did not show this.

CDR3 length: 13 residues. From germline, CDR1 is MNHEY and CDR2 SVGEGT. V was shortened by 3 bases and J by 7 bases, with 11 bases between the two germline ends. TCRdb ran MiXCR on the 5' RACE reads and lists one entry per CDR3 protein. Of under 450,000 distinct CDR3 sequences listed, about 18% are singletons. There are a few counts of this clonotype. Its antigen is undetermined. The receptor comes from a man over 45 in good health. The specimen was naive T cells sorted from blood. The genes are TRBV6-2 or TRBV6-3 and TRBJ2-3; D unclear. CDR3 region: CASSYVRLNTQYF. The CDR3 DNA follows: TGTGCCAGCAGTTATGTTCGGCTGAATACGCAGTATTTT.